These 24 T cell receptor beta chains originate from one sample sequenced in a study of CD8+ T cells in alopecia areata. The sample's treatment: oral pan-JAK inhibitor, 5-10 mg twice daily. RNA was extracted and reverse transcribed into cDNA as the sequencing template. Libraries were prepared by immunoSEQ multiplex PCR; TCRdb keeps only in-frame clonotypes and omits some of them. The sample holds around 180,000 clones; roughly 70% are singletons and the top ten take 1.3%. The sample was CD4+ T cells sorted from blood, taken around week 47, from a patient treated with tofacitinib. The receptors originated from a human donor with alopecia areata.

The rearrangement links TRBV9 to TRBJ1-6; weak D call: TRBD1 (5 bases). The CDR3 loop spans 18 amino acids. CDR1 and CDR2 from the germline V gene are SGDLS and YYNGEE. V shed 0 bases and J shed 7 bases, with 20 bases lying between them. The chain's CDR3 is CASSVGPAGRSGNSPLHF. The CDR3 nucleotides are TGTGCCAGCAGCGTAGGGCCCGCAGGTCGCTCAGGGAATTCACCCCTCCACTTT.

The chain combines TRBV5-1 with TRBJ2-5; 7 nucleotides agree with TRBD1. CDR3 length: 14 amino acids. Unmatched junction bases numbered 4, after V lost 0 bases and J lost 5 bases. Germline CDR1 is SGHRS and CDR2 is YFSETQ. The CDR3 DNA reads as TGCGCCAGCAGCTTGGTCGGGACAGAGGAGACCCAGTACTTC. This translates into CASSLVGTEETQYF.

The rearrangement joins TRBV18 to TRBJ2-1; D is undetermined. Deletions cut 0 bases from V and 0 bases from J, with 9 bases between. The germline V gene has CDR1 KGHSH and CDR2 LQKENI. The CDR3 has 16 residues. The CDR3 DNA sequence: TGTGCCAGCTCACCACCTAGTTCGAGCTCCTACAATGAGCAGTTCTTC. Residues: CASSPPSSSSYNEQFF.

This clone was observed a handful of times. This chain joins TRBV6-1 and TRBJ1-1; possibly TRBD1 for D (6 bases). The V end lost 6 bases, the J end lost 5 bases, and 13 bases lay between the germline ends. Germline V lookup: CDR1 MNHNS, CDR2 SASEGT. This CDR3 region has 13 residues. DNA of the CDR3: TGTGCCAGCAGACAGGGTGTGTTTACTGAAGCTTTCTTT. This codes for CASRQGVFTEAFF.

The CDR3 DNA follows: TGCGCCAGCAGCTTGGCTCCTCTCAATGAGCAGTTCTTC. It translates to CASSLAPLNEQFF. The chain employs TRBV5-1 and TRBJ2-1; D call uncertain. This CDR3 is 13 amino acids long. The germline V and J ends were trimmed by 0 bases and 6 bases, with 7 bases remaining between them. Germline CDR1 SGHRS, CDR2 YFSETQ.

V and J are TRBV5-1 and TRBJ2-5; 9 nucleotides line up with TRBD1. Germline V CDR1 and CDR2: SGHRS, YFSETQ. This CDR3 has 15 amino acids. V lost 2 bases to trimming and J lost 4 bases; unmatched junction nucleotides: 6. Written as DNA, the CDR3 is TGCGCCAGCAGCTTTCAACAGGGGGCTGGAGAGACCCAGTACTTC. As protein: CASSFQQGAGETQYF.

Notes on this clone: The sample contains more than one DNA sequence encoding this CDR3. V and J are TRBV29-1 and TRBJ2-2; 8 nucleotides agree with TRBD1. The CDR3 sequence is 12 residues long. Per the germline V gene, CDR1 is SQVTM and CDR2 is ANQGSEA. The V and J ends lost 4 bases and 5 bases, in that order; junction bases with no gene match: 0. CDR3 nucleotides: TGCAGCGTTGGACAGGGGACCGGGGAGCTGTTTTTT. It is translated as CSVGQGTGELFF.

The chain links TRBV6-5 to TRBJ1-1, with D possibly TRBD1 on 6 matching bases. The V gene's germline CDR1 is MNHEY and CDR2 SVGAGI. This CDR3 region has 15 residues. V shed 6 bases and J shed 0 bases, with 14 bases lying between them. The CDR3 sequence is CASSPRRGLNTEAFF. Written as DNA, the CDR3 is TGTGCCAGCAGCCCTCGCAGGGGATTGAACACTGAAGCTTTCTTT.

The chain couples TRBV7-2 to TRBJ2-1; weak D call: TRBD1 (5 bases). The CDR3 runs 14 residues. Trimming took off 1 base at V and 9 bases at J, with 13 bases between the two ends. Per germline, CDR1 SGHTA and CDR2 FQGNSA. CDR3 nucleotides: TGTGCCAGCAGCTTAGAGTTCGGGCAGGGTGAGCAGTTCTTC. It translates to CASSLEFGQGEQFF. Complete variable domain (other parts from reference TRBV7-2 and TRBJ2-1): GAGVSQSPSNKVTEKGKDVELRCDPISGHTALYWYRQSLGQGLEFLIYFQGNSAPDKSGLPSDRFSAERTGGSVSTLTIQRTQQEDSAVYLCASSLEFGQGEQFFGPGTRLTVL.

V gene TRBV5-1 combines with J gene TRBJ1-1, with a weak D call TRBD1 (5 bases). Germline assignment: CDR1 SGHRS and CDR2 YFSETQ. The CDR3 spans 12 residues. The germline V and J ends were trimmed by 3 bases and 4 bases, with 7 bases remaining between them. The CDR3 reads CASSWGATEAFF. The CDR3 region has the DNA TGCGCCAGCAGCTGGGGCGCCACTGAAGCTTTCTTT. Together with reference TRBV5-1 and TRBJ1-1, the CDR3 gives the full variable domain: KAGVTQTPRYLIKTRGQQVTLSCSPISGHRSVSWYQQTPGQGLQFLFEYFSETQRNKGNFPGRFSGRQFSNSRSEMNVSTLELGDSALYLCASSWGATEAFFGQGTRLTVV.

V gene TRBV15 combines with J gene TRBJ1-5, with D possibly being TRBD1 (6 bases). Trimming cost V 8 bases and J 6 bases, with 20 bases left between them. Germline V gene lookup returns CDR1 LNHNV and CDR2 YYDKDF (reference sequence). The CDR3 has 15 amino acids. The CDR3 DNA reads TGTGCCACCGCAAGTCAGGGGTTGACTGGTCAGCCCCAGCATTTT. As protein: CATASQGLTGQPQHF.

This clone was seen once. The chain combines TRBV29-1 with TRBJ1-1, with a weak D call TRBD1 (5 bases). CDR1 and CDR2 from the germline V gene are SQVTM and ANQGSEA. The CDR3 consists of 13 residues. V was trimmed by 3 bases and J by 4 bases, leaving 12 bases between them. The CDR3 coding sequence is TGCAGCGTTGATGGCAGGGCGCGCACTGAAGCTTTCTTT. As protein: CSVDGRARTEAFF.

This clone was seen a handful of times. The chain recombines TRBV25-1 with TRBJ2-1; D gene ambiguous. Germline V gene lookup returns CDR1 MGHDK and CDR2 SYGVNS. Deletions cut 3 bases from V and 2 bases from J, with 8 bases between. This CDR3 region has 14 residues. The CDR3 bases are TGTGCCAGCAGTGATCCAGAGCCCTACAATGAGCAGTTCTTC. This encodes CASSDPEPYNEQFF.

The CDR3 nucleotides read TGTGCCAGCAGAGTCAAAATGGGGCAGCCCCAGCATTTT. Protein: CASRVKMGQPQHF. The chain combines TRBV27 with TRBJ1-5; no definite D call. The CDR3 has 13 residues. V was shortened by 6 bases and J by 7 bases, with 13 bases between the two germline ends. Looked up from germline, CDR1 is MNHEY and CDR2 is SMNVEV (reference sequence).

This clone was counted many times. This rearrangement joins TRBV11-2 to TRBJ2-2; 11 bases match TRBD2. The germline CDR1 and CDR2 sequences are SGHAT and FQNNGV. The CDR3 contains 15 residues. J was trimmed by 5 bases and V by 3 bases; bases with no gene match: 2. The CDR3 sequence is CASSLASGGTGELFF. The CDR3 nucleotides read TGTGCCAGCAGCTTGGCTAGCGGGGGGACCGGGGAGCTGTTTTTT.

CDR3 in DNA: TGTGCCAGCGCAGCGAGGGCTAGCGCCAAGTACACAGATACGCAGTATTTT. Translating gives CASAARASAKYTDTQYF. This chain connects TRBV2 to TRBJ2-3; possibly TRBD2 for D (6 bases). V gave up 8 bases and J gave up 2 bases, with 23 bases separating them. From germline, CDR1 is SNHLY and CDR2 FYNNEI. The CDR3 sequence is 17 residues long.

The chain uses TRBV25-1 and TRBJ1-2; the D is unclear. V dropped 4 bases and J dropped 4 bases, with 7 bases sitting between them. CDR3 length: 12 amino acids. CDR1 MGHDK and CDR2 SYGVNS come from the germline V gene. CDR3 in DNA: TGTGCCAGCAGTGGACACATCTATGGCTACACCTTC. Its translation is CASSGHIYGYTF.

This clone came up once. The genes are TRBV7-8 and TRBJ2-7, with D possibly being TRBD1 (5 bases). This CDR3 has 13 residues. V lost 1 base and J lost 3, with 7 bases in between. In germline, CDR1 is SGHVS, CDR2 FQNEAQ. CDR3 in amino acids: CASSLGRDYEQYF. The DNA of the CDR3 is TGTGCCAGCAGCTTAGGCAGGGACTACGAGCAGTACTTC.

This chain joins TRBV4-3 and TRBJ2-3; 8 bases match TRBD2. Germline trimming cut 2 bases from V and 5 bases from J; bases unmatched to any gene: 6. CDR1 is LGHNA, CDR2 YSLEER, per germline. The CDR3 spans 15 residues. The CDR3 bases are TGCGCCAGCAGCCAATCGGGGGGGAGTTTAGATACGCAGTATTTT. Residues: CASSQSGGSLDTQYF.

Only a few counts were recorded for this clone. The rearrangement links TRBV29-1 to TRBJ2-2; TRBD1 agrees at 7 bases. The germline gives CDR1 SQVTM, CDR2 ANQGSEA. V gave up 7 bases and J gave up 2 bases; unmatched junction bases: 13. CDR3 length: 16 amino acids. CDR3 loop: CSAIPNWDRNTGELFF. The CDR3 nucleotides are TGCAGCGCGATCCCTAATTGGGACAGAAACACCGGGGAGCTGTTTTTT.

The chain is built from TRBV29-1 and TRBJ2-5; 7 nucleotides match TRBD1. The germline gives CDR1 SQVTM, CDR2 ANQGSEA. V shed 5 bases, J shed 4 bases, and the junction held 7 bases outside the gene matches. This CDR3 region has 13 residues. As DNA, the CDR3 is TGCAGCGTTCTAGAGGGGGCTTTAGAGACCCAGTACTTC. Amino acids: CSVLEGALETQYF. The variable domain in full, with the rest retrieved from reference TRBV29-1 and TRBJ2-5, is SAVISQKPSRDICQRGTSLTIQCQVDSQVTMMFWYRQQPGQSLTLIATANQGSEATYESGFVIDKFPISRPNLTFSTLTVSNMSPEDSSIYLCSVLEGALETQYFGPGTRLLVL.

The rearrangement links TRBV30 to TRBJ1-2; 7 positions agree with TRBD1. Germline loops: CDR1 GTSNPN, CDR2 SVGIG (reference sequence). This CDR3 has 14 residues. The V gene end was trimmed by 5 bases and the J gene end by 0 bases; junction bases not matched to a gene: 6. CDR3 amino acids: CAWLPGTANYGYTF. CDR3 nucleotide sequence: TGTGCCTGGCTGCCCGGGACAGCTAACTATGGCTACACCTTC. The full variable domain, its missing parts supplied by reference TRBV30 and TRBJ1-2, is SQTIHQWPATLVQPVGSPLSLECTVEGTSNPNLYWYRQAAGRGLQLLFYSVGIGQISSEVPQNLSASRPQDRQFILSSKKLLLSDSGFYLCAWLPGTANYGYTFGSGTRLTVV.

V and J are TRBV27 and TRBJ2-2; 9 bases agree with TRBD2. J was trimmed by 4 bases and V by 2 bases; bases with no gene match: 2. Germline V lookup: CDR1 MNHEY, CDR2 SMNVEV (reference sequence). The CDR3 sequence is 15 residues long. CDR3 nucleotide sequence: TGTGCCAGCAGTTTAGTACTAGCGGGCACCGGGGAGCTGTTTTTT. Encoded protein: CASSLVLAGTGELFF.

This clone was counted a single time. V is TRBV30 and J is TRBJ1-2; D gene unclear. In germline, CDR1 is GTSNPN, CDR2 SVGIG (reference sequence). Trimming pared 2 bases from V and 4 bases from J, leaving 11 bases between. This CDR3 is built from 13 residues. The CDR3 protein is CAWSLKGLYGYTF. The DNA for the CDR3 is TGTGCCTGGAGTCTGAAGGGCCTCTATGGCTACACCTTC. Full variable domain (outside the CDR3, taken from reference TRBV30 and TRBJ1-2): SQTIHQWPATLVQPVGSPLSLECTVEGTSNPNLYWYRQAAGRGLQLLFYSVGIGQISSEVPQNLSASRPQDRQFILSSKKLLLSDSGFYLCAWSLKGLYGYTFGSGTRLTVV.